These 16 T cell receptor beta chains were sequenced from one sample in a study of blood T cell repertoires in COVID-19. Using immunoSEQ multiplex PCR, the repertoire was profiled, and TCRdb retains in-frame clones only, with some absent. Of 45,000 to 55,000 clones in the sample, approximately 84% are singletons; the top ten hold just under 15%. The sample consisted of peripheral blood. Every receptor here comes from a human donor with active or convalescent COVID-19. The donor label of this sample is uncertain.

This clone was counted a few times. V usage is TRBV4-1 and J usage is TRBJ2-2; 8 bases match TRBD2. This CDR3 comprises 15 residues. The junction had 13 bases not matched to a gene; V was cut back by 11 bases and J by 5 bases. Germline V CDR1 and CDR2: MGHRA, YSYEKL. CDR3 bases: TGCGCCCCCAGCCTGGCCGGGGGGGGGACCGGGGAGCTGTTTTTT. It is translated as CAPSLAGGGTGELFF.

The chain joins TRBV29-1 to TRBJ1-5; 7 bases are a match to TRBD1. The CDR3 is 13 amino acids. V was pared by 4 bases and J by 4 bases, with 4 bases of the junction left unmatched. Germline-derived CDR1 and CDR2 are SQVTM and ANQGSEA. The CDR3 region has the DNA TGCAGCGTTGCCGGGACAGCGAATCAGCCCCAGCATTTT. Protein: CSVAGTANQPQHF.

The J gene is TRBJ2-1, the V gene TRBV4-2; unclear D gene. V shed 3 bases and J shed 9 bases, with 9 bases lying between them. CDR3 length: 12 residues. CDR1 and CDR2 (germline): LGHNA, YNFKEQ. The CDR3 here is CASSHTLGEQFF. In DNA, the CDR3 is TGTGCCAGCAGCCACACCCTCGGTGAGCAGTTCTTC.

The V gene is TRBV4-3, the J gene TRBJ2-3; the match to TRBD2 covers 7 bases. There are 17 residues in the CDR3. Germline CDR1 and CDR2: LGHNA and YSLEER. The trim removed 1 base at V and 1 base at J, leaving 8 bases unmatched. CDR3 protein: CASSQGASGAGTDTQYF. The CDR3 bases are TGCGCCAGCAGCCAAGGGGCTAGCGGAGCAGGCACAGATACGCAGTATTTT.

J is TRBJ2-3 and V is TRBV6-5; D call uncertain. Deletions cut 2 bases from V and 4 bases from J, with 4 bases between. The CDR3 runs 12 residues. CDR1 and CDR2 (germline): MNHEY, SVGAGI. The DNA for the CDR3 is TGTGCCAGCAGTTACCGGTCAGATACGCAGTATTTT. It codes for CASSYRSDTQYF.

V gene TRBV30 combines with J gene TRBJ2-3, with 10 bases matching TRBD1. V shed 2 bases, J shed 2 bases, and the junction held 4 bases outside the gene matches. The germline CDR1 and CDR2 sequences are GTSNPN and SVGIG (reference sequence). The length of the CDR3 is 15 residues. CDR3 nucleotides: TGTGCCTGGAGTTCGGGACAGGGGAACACAGATACGCAGTATTTT. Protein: CAWSSGQGNTDTQYF.

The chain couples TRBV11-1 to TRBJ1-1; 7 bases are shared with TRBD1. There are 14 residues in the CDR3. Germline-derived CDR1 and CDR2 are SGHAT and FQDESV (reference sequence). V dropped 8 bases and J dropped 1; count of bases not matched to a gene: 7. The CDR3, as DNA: TGTGCCAGCGGAACAGGGGAGTGGAACACTGAAGCTTTCTTT. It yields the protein CASGTGEWNTEAFF. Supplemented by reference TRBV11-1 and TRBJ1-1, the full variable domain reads EAEVAQSPRYKITEKSQAVAFWCDPISGHATLYWYRQILGQGPELLVQFQDESVVDDSQLPKDRFSAERLKGVDSTLKIQPAELGDSAMYLCASGTGEWNTEAFFGQGTRLTVV.

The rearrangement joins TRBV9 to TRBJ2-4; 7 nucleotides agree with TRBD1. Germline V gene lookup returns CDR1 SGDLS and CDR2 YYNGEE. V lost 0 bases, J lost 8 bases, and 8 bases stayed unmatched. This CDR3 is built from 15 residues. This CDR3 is CASSVGVGGLDIQYF. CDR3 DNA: TGTGCCAGCAGCGTAGGGGTAGGGGGCTTAGACATTCAGTACTTC.

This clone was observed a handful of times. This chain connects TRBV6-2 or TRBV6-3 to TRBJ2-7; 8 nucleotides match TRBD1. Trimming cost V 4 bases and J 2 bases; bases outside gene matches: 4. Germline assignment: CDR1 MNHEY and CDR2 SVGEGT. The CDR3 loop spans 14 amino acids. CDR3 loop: CASSSGQGPYEQYF. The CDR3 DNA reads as TGTGCCAGCAGTTCTGGACAGGGTCCCTACGAGCAGTACTTC.

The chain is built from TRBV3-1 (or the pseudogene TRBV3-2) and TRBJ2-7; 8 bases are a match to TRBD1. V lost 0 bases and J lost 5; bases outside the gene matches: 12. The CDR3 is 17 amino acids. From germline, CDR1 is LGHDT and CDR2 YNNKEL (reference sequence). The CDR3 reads CASSQDPTGQGSDEQYF. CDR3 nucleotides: TGTGCCAGCAGCCAAGACCCAACTGGACAGGGTAGCGACGAGCAGTACTTC.

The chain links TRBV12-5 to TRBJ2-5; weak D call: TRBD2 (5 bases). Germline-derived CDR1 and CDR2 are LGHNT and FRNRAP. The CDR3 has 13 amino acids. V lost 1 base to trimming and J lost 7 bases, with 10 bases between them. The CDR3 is CASGLEGRGTQYF. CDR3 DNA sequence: TGTGCTAGTGGTTTGGAGGGCCGGGGGACCCAGTACTTC.

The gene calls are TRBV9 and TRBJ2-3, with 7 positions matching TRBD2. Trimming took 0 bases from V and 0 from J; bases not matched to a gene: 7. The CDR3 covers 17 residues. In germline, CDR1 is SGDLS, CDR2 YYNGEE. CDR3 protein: CASSVGYERGSTDTQYF. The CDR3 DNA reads TGTGCCAGCAGCGTAGGATACGAGCGGGGTAGCACAGATACGCAGTATTTT.

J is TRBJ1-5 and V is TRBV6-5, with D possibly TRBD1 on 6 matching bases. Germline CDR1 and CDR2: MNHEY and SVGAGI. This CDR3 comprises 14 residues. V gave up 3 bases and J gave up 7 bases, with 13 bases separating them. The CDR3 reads CASSYIGGQQPQHF. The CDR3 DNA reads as TGTGCCAGCAGTTATATCGGGGGGCAACAGCCCCAGCATTTT.

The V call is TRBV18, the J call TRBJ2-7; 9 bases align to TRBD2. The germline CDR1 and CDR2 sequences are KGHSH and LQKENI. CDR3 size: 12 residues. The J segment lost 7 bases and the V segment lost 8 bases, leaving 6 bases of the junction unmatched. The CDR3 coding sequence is TGTGCCAGCGGTCGTAGCGGGAGTGAGCAGTACTTC. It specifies CASGRSGSEQYF.

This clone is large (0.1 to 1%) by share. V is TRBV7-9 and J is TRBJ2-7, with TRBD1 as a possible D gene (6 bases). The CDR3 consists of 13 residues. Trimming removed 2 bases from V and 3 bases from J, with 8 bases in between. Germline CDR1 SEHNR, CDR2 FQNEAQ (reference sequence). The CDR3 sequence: CASSLTTGYEQYF. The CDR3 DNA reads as TGTGCCAGCAGCTTAACGACAGGCTACGAGCAGTACTTC. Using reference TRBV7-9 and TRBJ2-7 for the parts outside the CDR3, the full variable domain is DTGVSQNPRHKITKRGQNVTFRCDPISEHNRLYWYRQTLGQGPEFLTYFQNEAQLEKSRLLSDRFSAERPKGSFSTLEIQRTEQGDSAMYLCASSLTTGYEQYFGPGTRLTVT.

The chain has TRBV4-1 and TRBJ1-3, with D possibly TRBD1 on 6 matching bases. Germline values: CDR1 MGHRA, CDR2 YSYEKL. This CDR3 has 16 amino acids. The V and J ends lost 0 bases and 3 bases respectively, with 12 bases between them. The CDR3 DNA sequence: TGCGCCAGCAGCCAAGATTATTCCAGGGGTGGAAACACCATATATTTT. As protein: CASSQDYSRGGNTIYF.